This passage covers 29 T cell receptor beta chains from one sample sequenced in a study of T cells in Graves' hyperthyroidism and ophthalmopathy. TCR beta CDR3 sequences were amplified from RNA transcripts. The HTBI primer set served for first-round RT-PCR of the TCR CDR3. A single record per CDR3 protein comes from TCRdb applying MiXCR to the multiplex PCR reads. Among around 380,000 distinct CDR3 sequences, about 13% were seen once, and the ten largest hold around 20%. The sequenced sample consisted of blood. The receptors come from a man younger than 45 with Graves' hyperthyroidism that later progressed to Graves' ophthalmopathy.

This clonotype appeared many times. The chain employs TRBV20-1 and TRBJ1-1, with no clear D. Trimming took off 3 bases at V and 1 base at J, with 6 bases between the two ends. The germline V gene encodes CDR1 DFQATT and CDR2 SNEGSKA (reference sequence). The CDR3 contains 12 residues. The CDR3 protein is CSARVQNTEAFF. The CDR3 DNA is TGCAGTGCTAGGGTCCAGAACACTGAAGCTTTCTTT.

This clonotype was observed at least ten times. The chain recombines TRBV7-9 with TRBJ2-3, with 8 bases that match TRBD2. This CDR3 has 16 amino acids. V lost 1 base, J lost 2 bases, and 5 bases stayed unmatched. Germline V gene data show CDR1 as SEHNR and CDR2 as FQNEAQ (reference sequence). The CDR3 here is CASSLGAGGFTDTQYF. The CDR3 bases are TGTGCCAGCAGCTTAGGGGCGGGGGGATTCACAGATACGCAGTATTTT.

This clonotype came up a few times. This rearrangement joins TRBV2 to TRBJ2-1; 10 bases line up with TRBD1. This CDR3 contains 15 residues. V lost 3 bases to trimming and J lost 3 bases; unmatched junction nucleotides: 2. The germline gives CDR1 SNHLY, CDR2 FYNNEI. The CDR3 loop is CASSDRDRGYNEQFF. The CDR3 DNA reads TGTGCCAGCAGTGACCGGGACAGGGGCTACAATGAGCAGTTCTTC.

This clonotype was detected many times. The rearrangement joins TRBV12-3 or TRBV12-4 to TRBJ2-2, with D perhaps matching TRBD1 (5 bases). Trimming shortened V by 8 bases and J by 5 bases, and 18 bases separated the two germline ends. The CDR3 length is 15 residues. As DNA, the CDR3 is TGTGCCAGCTCCATTGGGGCAGACGTTACCGGGGAGCTGTTTTTT. Translation: CASSIGADVTGELFF.

In its sample, this clonotype was seen many times. The chain recombines TRBV12-3 or TRBV12-4 with TRBJ2-6; TRBD1 might be the D (5 bases). The V end lost 6 bases, the J end lost 5 bases, and 14 bases lay between the germline ends. The CDR3 totals 15 residues. CDR3 sequence reads: CASRPTGSRANVLTF. The CDR3, as DNA: TGTGCCAGCAGGCCTACAGGTAGTAGGGCCAACGTCCTGACTTTC.

This clonotype showed up just a few times. A much larger clone differs from this one at a single base, so this may be a read error. This sequence joins TRBV28 and TRBJ2-2, with 15 bases lining up with TRBD2. The germline V gene encodes CDR1 MDHEN and CDR2 SYDVKM. V lost 10 bases and J lost 4; bases outside the gene matches: 7. This CDR3 is 16 amino acids long. The CDR3 DNA follows: TGTGCCATCGGACTAGCGGGGGGGTTTCGCACCGGGGAGCTGTTTTTT. Its protein is CAIGLAGGFRTGELFF. Combining the CDR3 with reference TRBV28 and TRBJ2-2 gives the whole variable domain DVKVTQSSRYLVKRTGEKVFLECVQDMDHENMFWYRQDPGLGLRLIYFSYDVKMKEKGDIPEGYSVSREKKERFSLILESASTNQTSMYLCAIGLAGGFRTGELFFGEGSRLTVL.

This clonotype was detected only a few times. The CDR3 region is CASRDALKELFF. The CDR3 nucleotides read TGTGCCAGTCGGGACGCCTTGAAGGAGCTGTTTTTT. This chain uses TRBV6-1 with TRBJ2-2; D is perhaps TRBD1 or TRBD2 (5 bases each). Trimming shortened V by 9 bases and J by 10 bases, and 15 bases separated the two germline ends. Germline loops: CDR1 MNHNS, CDR2 SASEGT. The CDR3 consists of 12 residues.

This clonotype was seen a few times. V and J are TRBV28 and TRBJ2-3; 7 positions agree with TRBD2. The germline CDR1 and CDR2 sequences are MDHEN and SYDVKM. The CDR3 is 16 amino acids. Unmatched junction bases numbered 13, after V lost 7 bases and J lost 3 bases. Written as DNA, the CDR3 is TGTGCCAGCAATACGCGGGCGGGGGTTGTGACAGATACGCAGTATTTT. Translating gives CASNTRAGVVTDTQYF.

A few counts support this clonotype. One end of the junction is discordant with germline, which a read error may explain. V gene TRBV7-9 combines with J gene TRBJ2-1, with 14 bases fitting TRBD2. Germline V lookup: CDR1 SEHNR, CDR2 FQNEAQ (reference sequence). The CDR3 is 16 amino acids. The CDR3 sequence: CANSARLAGGHNEQFF. As DNA, the CDR3 is TGTGCCAACAGCGCCCGACTAGCGGGGGGGCACAATGAGCAGTTCTTC.

This chain joins TRBV9 and TRBJ2-2, with D perhaps TRBD1 or TRBD2 (5 bases each). Germline loops: CDR1 SGDLS, CDR2 YYNGEE. The CDR3 consists of 16 residues. The V and J ends lost 1 base and 3 bases respectively, with 13 bases between them. CDR3 amino acids: CASSVSGTAYTGELFF. DNA for the CDR3: TGTGCCAGCAGCGTATCCGGGACGGCTTACACCGGGGAGCTGTTTTTT.

The V and J genes are TRBV4-1 and TRBJ2-2; D possibly corresponds to TRBD2 (7 bases). Germline CDR1 MGHRA, CDR2 YSYEKL. Trimming pared 0 bases from V and 4 bases from J, leaving 12 bases between. The CDR3 totals 16 residues. CDR3 loop: CASSQDGAGATGELFF. The CDR3 DNA sequence: TGCGCCAGCAGCCAAGATGGCGCGGGGGCCACCGGGGAGCTGTTTTTT.

There are a few counts of this clonotype. CDR3 sequence reads: CASRDRRSYNEQFF. The CDR3, as DNA: TGTGCCAGCAGGGACAGGCGGTCTTACAATGAGCAGTTCTTC. The chain combines TRBV25-1 with TRBJ2-1; the match to TRBD1 covers 7 bases. The V and J ends lost 6 bases and 4 bases, in that order; junction bases with no gene match: 6. Germline values: CDR1 MGHDK, CDR2 SYGVNS. The CDR3 contains 14 residues.

On this clonotype: Germline is not matched at one junction end, which may reflect a read error. CDR3 region: CVSSSGLSSFGYTQYF. In DNA, the CDR3 is TGTGTCAGTAGTTCGGGACTTTCCTCCTTTGGGTATACGCAGTATTTT. The chain carries TRBV19 and TRBJ2-3, with D perhaps TRBD2 (6 bases). Germline V gene data show CDR1 as LNHDA and CDR2 as SQIVND (reference sequence). CDR3 length: 16 amino acids.

In DNA form, the CDR3 reads TGCAGCGTTGTGGTAGGCTCCACAGATACGCAGTATTTT. Its protein product is CSVVVGSTDTQYF. The chain links TRBV29-1 to TRBJ2-3; D unresolved. Trimming removed 4 bases from V and 2 bases from J, with 10 bases in between. Germline V gene lookup returns CDR1 SQVTM and CDR2 ANQGSEA. CDR3 length: 13 residues.

This chain links TRBV19 with TRBJ1-2, with D perhaps matching TRBD1 (5 bases). From germline, CDR1 is LNHDA and CDR2 SQIVND (reference sequence). The CDR3 has 15 amino acids. Trimming left V 5 bases short and J 3 bases short, with 16 bases between. The CDR3 nucleotides are TGTGCCAGTAGTGTGCAGGGAACTCAAGACTATGGCTACACCTTC. Amino acid sequence: CASSVQGTQDYGYTF.

V usage is TRBV5-1 and J usage is TRBJ2-7, with 9 bases lining up with TRBD1. This CDR3 contains 14 residues. Germline values: CDR1 SGHRS, CDR2 YFSETQ. V lost 3 bases and J lost 5; bases outside the gene matches: 6. CDR3 residues: CASSWSRTGDEQYF. The CDR3 DNA follows: TGCGCCAGCAGCTGGTCTAGGACAGGGGACGAGCAGTACTTC.

This clonotype appeared a few times. The V and J genes are TRBV30 and TRBJ2-7; D gene unclear. Trimming removed 3 bases at V and 3 bases at J, with 15 bases between. This CDR3 is built from 14 residues. Germline V lookup: CDR1 GTSNPN, CDR2 SVGIG (reference sequence). The chain's CDR3 is CAWSPGSTDYEQYF. CDR3 bases: TGTGCCTGGAGCCCCGGATCTACAGACTACGAGCAGTACTTC.

This clonotype was detected only a few times. The V gene is TRBV4-1, the J gene TRBJ1-6, with unresolved D. V was cut by 1 base and J by 8 bases, with 15 bases left in between. CDR1 is MGHRA, CDR2 YSYEKL, per germline. The CDR3 extends over 16 amino acids. The DNA of the CDR3 is TGCGCCAGCAGCCAAGGGAACCATCTGAGCTATTCACCCCTCCACTTT. This gives the protein CASSQGNHLSYSPLHF.

This clonotype was observed at least ten times. The J gene is TRBJ2-7, the V gene TRBV27; D gene ambiguous. V dropped 2 bases and J dropped 5 bases, with 10 bases sitting between them. This CDR3 has 13 residues. Per the germline V gene, CDR1 is MNHEY and CDR2 is SMNVEV (reference sequence). The CDR3 DNA is TGTGCCAGCAGTTTAGTTCCTCACGACGAGCAGTACTTC. Amino acid sequence: CASSLVPHDEQYF.

This clonotype was recorded many times. The rearrangement links TRBV2 to TRBJ1-1; 7 bases line up with TRBD1. The CDR3 has 14 residues. In germline, CDR1 is SNHLY, CDR2 FYNNEI. Germline trimming cut 6 bases from V and 3 bases from J; bases unmatched to any gene: 7. The CDR3 reads CASSSRTGDTEAFF. In DNA form, the CDR3 reads TGTGCCAGCAGCAGTCGAACAGGGGACACTGAAGCTTTCTTT.

Many counts were recorded for this clonotype. The chain recombines TRBV3-1 with TRBJ2-7; D tentatively reads TRBD1 or TRBD2 (5 bases each). V lost 3 bases and J lost 3, with 9 bases in between. The CDR3 runs to 13 residues. Germline CDR1 is LGHDT and CDR2 is YNNKEL (reference sequence). As DNA, the CDR3 is TGTGCCAGCAGCCAGGGGGAATTCTACGAGCAGTACTTC. It codes for CASSQGEFYEQYF.

This clonotype was seen more than once but under ten times. The CDR3 carries no conserved terminal phenylalanine or tryptophan, so it likely arises from a read error. The chain employs TRBV29-1 and TRBJ2-3, with 10 bases matching TRBD1. The CDR3 is made up of 14 amino acids. Per germline, CDR1 SQVTM and CDR2 ANQGSEA. The V segment lost 7 bases and the J segment 0 bases; nucleotides outside the gene matches: 4. CDR3 protein: CSGGQGESTDTQYS. The CDR3 nucleotides read TGCAGCGGCGGACAGGGGGAAAGCACAGATACGCAGTATTCT.

This chain uses TRBV10-1 with TRBJ2-5; D is undetermined. Between the trimmed V and J ends, which lost 3 bases and 3 bases, there was a span of 11 bases. Germline CDR1 WNHNN, CDR2 SYGVQD (reference sequence). The CDR3 is 14 amino acids. The CDR3 nucleotides are TGCGCCAGCAGTGATGGCAATGAGAAAGAGACCCAGTACTTC. As protein: CASSDGNEKETQYF.

This clonotype came up many times. The J gene is TRBJ1-1, the V gene TRBV28; D gene uncertain. CDR1 is MDHEN, CDR2 SYDVKM, per germline. Deletions cut 5 bases from V and 1 base from J, with 14 bases between. The CDR3 is made up of 15 amino acids. The CDR3 reads CASSPWFRGNTEAFF. As DNA, the CDR3 is TGTGCCAGCAGTCCATGGTTCCGGGGGAACACTGAAGCTTTCTTT.

This chain uses TRBV20-1 with TRBJ2-7, with D uncertain. The CDR3 is 13 amino acids. V dropped 1 base and J dropped 3 bases, with 10 bases sitting between them. Germline values: CDR1 DFQATT, CDR2 SNEGSKA (reference sequence). Here the CDR3 reads CSARARHIYEQYF. The DNA for the CDR3 is TGCAGTGCTAGAGCTCGACACATCTACGAGCAGTACTTC.

This clonotype was detected many times. The rearrangement uses TRBV11-2 and TRBJ2-3; 13 nucleotides align to TRBD2. This CDR3 has 18 amino acids. J was trimmed by 2 bases and V by 3 bases; bases with no gene match: 8. Germline CDR1 SGHAT, CDR2 FQNNGV. The chain's CDR3 is CASSFDRTSGGPTDTQYF. CDR3 DNA sequence: TGTGCCAGCAGCTTTGACCGGACTAGCGGGGGCCCCACAGATACGCAGTATTTT.

In its sample, this clonotype was seen a few times. J is TRBJ2-2 and V is TRBV7-2; D may be TRBD1 (6 bases). V lost 5 bases, J lost 2 bases, and 18 bases lay in between. The length of the CDR3 is 17 residues. Germline V gene lookup returns CDR1 SGHTA and CDR2 FQGNSA. The CDR3 sequence: CASSPGWDILNTGELFF. The CDR3 DNA follows: TGTGCCAGCAGCCCAGGGTGGGACATTTTAAACACCGGGGAGCTGTTTTTT.

This clonotype was seen many times. J is TRBJ2-6 and V is TRBV6-1; unclear D gene. CDR1 MNHNS and CDR2 SASEGT come from the germline V gene. V was cut by 5 bases and J by 0 bases, with 2 bases left in between. The CDR3 is 13 amino acids. Written as DNA, the CDR3 is TGTGCCAGCAGTCTCTCTGGGGCCAACGTCCTGACTTTC. Its protein is CASSLSGANVLTF.

The sample holds many counts of this clonotype. The chain uses TRBV2 and TRBJ2-3; perhaps TRBD2 as D (7 bases). V was pared by 5 bases and J by 9 bases, with 21 bases between. Germline CDR1 and CDR2: SNHLY and FYNNEI. CDR3 length equals 15 residues. The DNA of the CDR3 is TGTGCCAGCAGTCTGGGAGGGGGGCCAGCCGTGACGCAGTATTTT. This gives the protein CASSLGGGPAVTQYF.